This TCR beta chain comes out of a study of blood T cell repertoires in COVID-19. The repertoire was sequenced with immunoSEQ multiplex PCR; TCRdb's copy has only in-frame clones and lacks some. The table shows approximately 140,000 clones, with more than 80% occurring only once. This clone was picked up a small number of times. Germline V gene data show CDR1 as MDHEN and CDR2 as SYDVKM. This CDR3 region has 16 residues. The V and J ends lost 6 bases and 9 bases, in that order; junction bases with no gene match: 11. V gene TRBV28 combines with J gene TRBJ2-1; 13 bases line up with TRBD2. The sequence was obtained from a man in his 70s with acute or convalescent COVID-19. What was sequenced was peripheral blood. CDR3 DNA sequence: TGTGCCAGCAGGAGGGGACTAGCGGGGTCGCTAGGTGAGCAGTTCTTC. Its protein is CASRRGLAGSLGEQFF. The complete variable domain, with remaining parts taken from reference TRBV28 and TRBJ2-1, reads DVKVTQSSRYLVKRTGEKVFLECVQDMDHENMFWYRQDPGLGLRLIYFSYDVKMKEKGDIPEGYSVSREKKERFSLILESASTNQTSMYLCASRRGLAGSLGEQFFGPGTRLTVL.